The 9 T cell receptor beta chains in this list originate from one sample, sequenced in a study of OX40 agonist ivuxolimab in advanced cancers. TCRdb's table, derived via immunoSEQ multiplex PCR, lists solely in-frame clones and lacks some. The sample lists more than 15,000 clones, approximately 78% seen once, with approximately 30% in the top ten. The sample was CD4+ or CD8+ T cells sorted from blood, taken in a trial of the OX40 agonist ivuxolimab. All receptors come from an adult with an advanced solid tumor such as melanoma, head and neck, liver or kidney cancer.

The chain combines TRBV19 with TRBJ1-5; D is perhaps TRBD1 (6 bases). V was trimmed by 3 bases and J by 5 bases, leaving 11 bases between them. The CDR3 spans 14 residues. CDR1 and CDR2 (germline): LNHDA, SQIVND (reference sequence). The CDR3 DNA follows: TGTGCCAGTAGTATCCGGGACACCGATCAGCCCCAGCATTTT. It encodes CASSIRDTDQPQHF.

The V and J genes are TRBV5-1 and TRBJ2-7; D not certain. CDR3 length equals 15 residues. The germline V gene encodes CDR1 SGHRS and CDR2 YFSETQ. Trimming left V 2 bases short and J 2 bases short, with 14 bases between. CDR3 DNA: TGCGCCAGCAGCTTTTCATCACAGTCCCCCTACGAGCAGTACTTC. Amino acids: CASSFSSQSPYEQYF.

The rearrangement joins TRBV4-1 to TRBJ2-3; possible D gene TRBD1, 5 bases. Germline values: CDR1 MGHRA, CDR2 YSYEKL. This CDR3 has 17 amino acids. V lost 0 bases to trimming and J lost 7 bases, with 20 bases between them. CDR3 residues: CASSQDLTAGLRNTQYF. Here the CDR3 DNA reads TGCGCCAGCAGCCAAGATCTGACAGCAGGGTTGAGGAATACGCAGTATTTT.

The J gene is TRBJ1-1, the V gene TRBV5-6; no clear D gene. The CDR3 runs to 17 residues. V dropped 4 bases and J dropped 0 bases, with 19 bases sitting between them. The V gene's germline CDR1 is SGHDT and CDR2 YYEEEE. CDR3 sequence: CASSNSLTTVMNTEAFF. CDR3 nucleotides: TGTGCCAGCAGCAATTCTTTGACAACCGTCATGAACACTGAAGCTTTCTTT.

The chain links TRBV5-8 to TRBJ1-1, with no clear D. Trimming cost V 0 bases and J 5 bases, with 11 bases left between them. CDR1 and CDR2 from the germline V gene are SGHTS and YDEGEE. The CDR3 covers 14 residues. DNA of the CDR3: TGTGCCAGCAGCTTGGGACGCCTTGGGACTGAAGCTTTCTTT. Protein product: CASSLGRLGTEAFF.

This clone has a single count. The germline gene is not matched at one end of the junction; a read error may be the cause. Other nucleotide sequences from this sample produce the same CDR3. This chain joins TRBV19 and TRBJ1-1; D not certain. Germline CDR1 and CDR2: LNHDA and SQIVND (reference sequence). The CDR3 has 13 amino acids. The CDR3 DNA reads TGCGCCAGTAGTATAGATCCCTACACTGAAGCTTTCTTT. It is translated as CASSIDPYTEAFF.

This sequence joins TRBV6-1 and TRBJ2-3; 7 positions agree with TRBD2. CDR1 and CDR2 from the germline V gene are MNHNS and SASEGT. This CDR3 is built from 15 residues. Trimming cost V 6 bases and J 1 base; bases outside gene matches: 7. This CDR3 reads CASSYGAGGTDTQYF. CDR3 bases: TGTGCCAGCAGCTACGGGGCGGGGGGCACAGATACGCAGTATTTT.

Remarks on this clone: The junction differs from germline at one of its ends, possibly a read error. The rearrangement joins TRBV5-1 to TRBJ2-7, with 7 bases identical to TRBD2. This CDR3 has 13 residues. Germline CDR1 and CDR2: SGHRS and YFSETQ. The CDR3 loop reads CASSFWGGYEQYF. The CDR3 DNA is TGTGCCAGCAGCTTCTGGGGGGGCTACGAGCAGTACTTC.

This clone occurred once. The rearrangement joins TRBV9 to TRBJ2-2; D is unclear. CDR3 size: 13 residues. The ends were cut back, 6 bases at V and 1 base at J, with 7 bases in the middle. Germline V gene sequence: CDR1 SGDLS, CDR2 YYNGEE. The CDR3 sequence is CASTKENTGELFF. CDR3 nucleotide sequence: TGTGCCAGCACGAAGGAGAACACCGGGGAGCTGTTTTTT.